These 22 T cell receptor beta chains were all obtained from the same sample, sequenced in a study of control samples from healthy donors and cancer patients. Assay: immunoSEQ multiplex PCR; the TCRdb copy retains only in-frame clones and omits some. The repertoire has about 130,000 clones, about 93% of them found once; the top ten carry 12% to 15%. Sequenced material: PBMCs. These receptors were obtained from a man aged 55-75 years with colorectal cancer.

V gene TRBV27 combines with J gene TRBJ1-1; D is uncertain. The V end was cut by 4 bases, the J end by 1 base, with 16 bases between. From germline, CDR1 is MNHEY and CDR2 SMNVEV (reference sequence). The CDR3 has 16 amino acids. CDR3 sequence: CASSSRSGIGNTEAFF. CDR3 DNA: TGTGCCAGCAGTTCTAGAAGCGGAATCGGGAACACTGAAGCTTTCTTT.

The chain uses TRBV15 and TRBJ1-2; D is unresolved. Germline loops: CDR1 LNHNV, CDR2 YYDKDF (reference sequence). V was shortened by 0 bases and J by 8 bases, with 16 bases between the two germline ends. The CDR3 is made up of 15 amino acids. Here the CDR3 reads CATSRDQEGRRGYTF. CDR3 DNA sequence: TGTGCCACCAGCAGAGATCAGGAAGGGCGCAGAGGCTACACCTTC.

The chain links TRBV10-1 to TRBJ2-3; D is unclear. Per the germline V gene, CDR1 is WNHNN and CDR2 is SYGVQD (reference sequence). The CDR3 extends over 13 amino acids. V was trimmed by 9 bases and J by 2 bases, leaving 12 bases between them. CDR3 DNA: TGCGCCAGTCGGATGTCTTTCACAGATACGCAGTATTTT. This encodes CASRMSFTDTQYF.

The V call is TRBV6-5, the J call TRBJ2-7; 9 bases match TRBD1. Unmatched junction bases numbered 7, after V lost 6 bases and J lost 4 bases. Germline loops: CDR1 MNHEY, CDR2 SVGAGI. The CDR3 runs 14 residues. Here the CDR3 reads CASRVTGGTYEQYF. The CDR3 DNA reads TGTGCCAGCAGAGTGACAGGGGGTACTTACGAGCAGTACTTC.

This chain connects TRBV2 to TRBJ2-3, with D perhaps matching TRBD1 (6 bases). V was clipped by 10 bases and J by 2 bases, with 19 bases between them. CDR1 and CDR2 from the germline V gene are SNHLY and FYNNEI. CDR3 length: 15 residues. Here the CDR3 reads CANQRDTETTDTQYF. For the CDR3, the DNA is TGTGCCAACCAACGGGACACAGAAACCACAGATACGCAGTATTTT.

DNA of the CDR3: TGTGCCAGCAGCGGGGGGAGTAGGGTCGGTGAGCAGTTCTTC. Protein: CASSGGSRVGEQFF. The rearrangement joins TRBV5-4 to TRBJ2-1; possibly TRBD2 for D (6 bases). V was clipped by 4 bases and J by 9 bases, with 17 bases between them. Germline CDR1 is SGHNT and CDR2 is YYREEE (reference sequence). This CDR3 comprises 14 residues.

This chain joins TRBV19 and TRBJ1-1, with a tentative D call TRBD1 (5 bases). With 3 bases removed from V and 3 bases from J, the gap between germline ends came to 8 bases. The CDR3 has 13 amino acids. Per germline, CDR1 LNHDA and CDR2 SQIVND (reference sequence). The chain's CDR3 is CASSIQGYTEAFF. The CDR3 coding sequence is TGTGCCAGTAGTATCCAGGGCTACACTGAAGCTTTCTTT.

This clone was observed a single time. V usage is TRBV11-2 and J usage is TRBJ1-4, with D possibly matching TRBD1 (6 bases). Per germline, CDR1 SGHAT and CDR2 FQNNGV. Trimming cost V 2 bases and J 8 bases, with 18 bases left between them. This CDR3 is built from 16 residues. In DNA, the CDR3 is TGTGCCAGCAGCTTACATTTGGGGGGCTTGGGGGAAAAACTGTTTTTT. It translates to CASSLHLGGLGEKLFF.

The CDR3 DNA is TGTGCCAGTAGTCCACCACAGGGGGAGATTTATGGCTACACCTTC. Amino acid sequence: CASSPPQGEIYGYTF. The chain has TRBV19 and TRBJ1-2; 8 bases are shared with TRBD1. Germline V gene lookup returns CDR1 LNHDA and CDR2 SQIVND (reference sequence). The CDR3 has 15 amino acids. With V trimmed by 5 bases and J by 5 bases, 10 bases remained unmatched.

V and J are TRBV5-1 and TRBJ2-7; D is perhaps TRBD1 (6 bases). V lost 4 bases and J 2 bases, leaving 31 bases between the germline ends. This CDR3 has 20 amino acids. In germline, CDR1 is SGHRS, CDR2 YFSETQ. The CDR3 DNA reads as TGCGCCAGCAGCCCCTCTCACGCTTTTGGGGGCCCGACAGTCACCTACGAGCAGTACTTC. Its protein is CASSPSHAFGGPTVTYEQYF.

J is TRBJ2-7 and V is TRBV13; D unresolved. Germline V CDR1 and CDR2: PRHDT, FYEKMQ (reference sequence). This CDR3 region has 13 residues. Between the trimmed V and J ends, which lost 5 bases and 2 bases, there was a span of 10 bases. The CDR3 coding sequence is TGTGCCAGCAGCCACAGAGAAACCTACGAGCAGTACTTC. Its translation is CASSHRETYEQYF.

The table lists this clone with a count of one. The chain couples TRBV6-5 to TRBJ2-2; perhaps TRBD2 as D (5 bases). Germline-derived CDR1 and CDR2 are MNHEY and SVGAGI. The CDR3 runs to 14 residues. V was cut by 8 bases and J by 2 bases, with 12 bases left in between. Here the CDR3 reads CASCPRVNTGELFF. CDR3 DNA: TGTGCCAGCTGCCCGCGGGTTAACACCGGGGAGCTGTTTTTT.

The chain is built from TRBV2 and TRBJ1-6; D unresolved. CDR1 and CDR2 (germline): SNHLY, FYNNEI. Trimming removed 4 bases from V and 0 bases from J, with 13 bases in between. The length of the CDR3 is 17 residues. The CDR3 here is CASSVQETSSYNSPLHF. Written as DNA, the CDR3 is TGTGCCAGCAGTGTTCAAGAGACGAGCTCCTATAATTCACCCCTCCACTTT.

V gene TRBV6-2 or TRBV6-3 combines with J gene TRBJ2-5; D ambiguous. CDR3 size: 11 residues. V lost 1 base to trimming and J lost 5 bases, with 2 bases between them. Germline lookup yields CDR1 MNHEY and CDR2 SVGEGT. The DNA for the CDR3 is TGTGCCAGCAGTTACTGGGAGACCCAGTACTTC. Translating gives CASSYWETQYF.

The genes are TRBV5-1 and TRBJ1-2; TRBD1 matches at 9 bases. Trimming cost V 4 bases and J 9 bases; bases outside gene matches: 13. This CDR3 spans 15 amino acids. From germline, CDR1 is SGHRS and CDR2 YFSETQ. This CDR3 reads CASSGGQGSFFRYTF. For the CDR3, the DNA is TGCGCCAGCAGCGGGGGACAGGGATCCTTTTTTCGCTACACCTTC.

This chain connects TRBV10-3 to TRBJ2-3; D might be TRBD2 (7 bases). The V gene lost 7 bases and the J gene lost 4 bases, with 15 bases spanning the gap. The CDR3 is 14 amino acids. Germline CDR1 reads ENHRY; CDR2 reads SYGVKD. CDR3 nucleotide sequence: TGTGCCATCACCATGGGGGGGGCAGCAGATACGCAGTATTTT. It specifies CAITMGGAADTQYF.

This clone was counted once. The V and J genes are TRBV10-3 and TRBJ2-2, with D perhaps matching TRBD1 or TRBD2 (7 bases each). V was clipped by 4 bases and J by 6 bases, with 18 bases between them. Germline V gene lookup returns CDR1 ENHRY and CDR2 SYGVKD. CDR3 size: 16 residues. Here the CDR3 DNA reads TGTGCCATCAGTGGACAATTCCAGGGGGGGGCCGGGGAGCTGTTTTTT. It encodes CAISGQFQGGAGELFF.

V usage is TRBV7-2 and J usage is TRBJ2-3; 8 positions match TRBD1. The CDR3 is 17 amino acids. Trimming cost V 2 bases and J 0 bases; bases outside gene matches: 7. Germline lookup yields CDR1 SGHTA and CDR2 FQGNSA. DNA for the CDR3: TGTGCCAGCAGCTTATTCAGGGGGCGCCCTAGCACAGATACGCAGTATTTT. This translates into CASSLFRGRPSTDTQYF.

This clone was counted only a few times. V and J are TRBV3-1 (or the pseudogene TRBV3-2) and TRBJ2-7, with 13 nucleotides matching TRBD2. This CDR3 contains 16 residues. The germline gives CDR1 LGHDT, CDR2 YNNKEL (reference sequence). J gave up 6 bases and V 0 bases, and 5 bases lay outside the gene matches. CDR3 residues: CASSQEGTSGVREQYF. Here the CDR3 DNA reads TGTGCCAGCAGCCAAGAAGGGACTAGCGGGGTACGCGAGCAGTACTTC.

J is TRBJ1-1 and V is TRBV4-1; TRBD1 matches at 9 bases. In germline, CDR1 is MGHRA, CDR2 YSYEKL. Trimming removed 4 bases from V and 8 bases from J; junction bases left unmatched: 14. This CDR3 contains 16 residues. CDR3 nucleotides: TGCGCCAGCAGCCGCACCCGGGACAGGGCGGAAAGAGAAGCTTTCTTT. This codes for CASSRTRDRAEREAFF.

The chain employs TRBV6-1 and TRBJ1-2; D possibly corresponds to TRBD1 (6 bases). V gave up 0 bases and J gave up 8 bases, with 13 bases separating them. Germline-derived CDR1 and CDR2 are MNHNS and SASEGT. The CDR3 has 14 amino acids. In nucleotides, the CDR3 is TGTGCCAGCAGTGAAGCCCGGACAGCTGCCGGCTACACCTTC. Translating gives CASSEARTAAGYTF.

This chain links TRBV6-5 with TRBJ1-1; D gene ambiguous. The V gene lost 3 bases and the J gene lost 6 bases, with 14 bases spanning the gap. This CDR3 region has 14 residues. Germline V gives CDR1 MNHEY, CDR2 SVGAGI. The chain's CDR3 is CASSYIGLSAEAFF. CDR3 nucleotide sequence: TGTGCCAGCAGTTATATCGGACTTTCAGCTGAAGCTTTCTTT.